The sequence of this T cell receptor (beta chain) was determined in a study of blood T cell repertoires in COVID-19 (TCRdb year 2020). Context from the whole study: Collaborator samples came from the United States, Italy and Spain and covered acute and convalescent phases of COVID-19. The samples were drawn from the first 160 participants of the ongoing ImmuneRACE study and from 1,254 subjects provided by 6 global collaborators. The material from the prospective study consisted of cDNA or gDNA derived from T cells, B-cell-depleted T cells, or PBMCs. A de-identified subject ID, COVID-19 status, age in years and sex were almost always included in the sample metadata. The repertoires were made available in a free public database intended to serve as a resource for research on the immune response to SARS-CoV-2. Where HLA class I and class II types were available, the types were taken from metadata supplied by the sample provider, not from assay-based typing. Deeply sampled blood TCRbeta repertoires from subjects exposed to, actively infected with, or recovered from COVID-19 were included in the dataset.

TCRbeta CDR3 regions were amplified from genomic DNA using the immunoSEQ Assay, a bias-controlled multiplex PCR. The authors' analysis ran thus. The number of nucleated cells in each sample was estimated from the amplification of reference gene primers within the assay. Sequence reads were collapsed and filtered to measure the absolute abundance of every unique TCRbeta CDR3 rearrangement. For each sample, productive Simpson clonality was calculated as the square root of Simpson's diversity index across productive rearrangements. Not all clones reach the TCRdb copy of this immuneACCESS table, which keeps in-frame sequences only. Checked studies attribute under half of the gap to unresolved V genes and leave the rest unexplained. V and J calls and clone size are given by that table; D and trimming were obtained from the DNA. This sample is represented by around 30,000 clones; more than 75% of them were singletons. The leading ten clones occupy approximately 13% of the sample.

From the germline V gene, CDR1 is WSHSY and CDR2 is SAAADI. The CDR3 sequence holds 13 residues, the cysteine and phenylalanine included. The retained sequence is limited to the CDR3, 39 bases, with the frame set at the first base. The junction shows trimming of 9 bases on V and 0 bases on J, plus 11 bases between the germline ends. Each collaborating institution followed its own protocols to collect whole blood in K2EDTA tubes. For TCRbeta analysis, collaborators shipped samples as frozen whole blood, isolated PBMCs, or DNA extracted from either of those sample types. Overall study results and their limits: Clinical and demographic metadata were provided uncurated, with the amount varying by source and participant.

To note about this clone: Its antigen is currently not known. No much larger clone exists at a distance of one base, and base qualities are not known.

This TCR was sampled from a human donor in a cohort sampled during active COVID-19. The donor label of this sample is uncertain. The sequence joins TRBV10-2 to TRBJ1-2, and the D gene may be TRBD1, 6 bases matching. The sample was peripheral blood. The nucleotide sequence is TGCGCCAGTACAGGGTCCTCTAACTATGGCTACACCTTC. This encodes CASTGSSNYGYTF.